This is a list of T cell receptor beta chains from one sample in a study of blood T cell repertoires in COVID-19. Here immunoSEQ multiplex PCR was the method, and the copy in TCRdb shows in-frame clones only, minus some. The top ten clones hold around 1.8% of a sample with some 250,000 clones, over 75% of them seen once. Sequenced input: PBMCs or T cells enriched from blood (not recorded which). The receptors shown here come from a woman aged 50 to 60 who had recovered from COVID-19. Both conserved end residues are part of each CDR3.

TRBV19,CASKLGQERTGELFF
TRBV6-1,CASSEAGLAGGQETQYF
TRBV18,CASSPRLAGVSTGELFF
TRBV5-1,CASSPGESSGNTIYF
TRBV28,CASMGGGIAKNIQYF
TRBV28,CASSPPPGQGRSGNTIYF
TRBV24-1,CATSPFSGELFF
TRBV19,CASTLQGPRSNQPQHF
TRBV28,CASSLLLAGLDEQFF
TRBV29-1,CSVLYRAGFIHEQYF
TRBV5-5,CASRAGASYEQYF
TRBV11-3,CASSPGTSGKNEQFF
TRBV19,CASSIQGRGKQELFF
TRBV14,CASSPGAWEAQYF
TRBV15,CATSRDQAGGHEQYF
TRBV27,CASSLGRGFNQPQHF
TRBV28,CASSLGGDGGIQYF
TRBV7-2,CASSFGQVTSPLHF
TRBV4-1,CASSPGTAYSGNTIYF
TRBV18,CASSSGLAANEQFF
TRBV18,CASSQYMSSTGGSGNEQFF
TRBV18,CASSPPATGSYEQYF
TRBV7-8,CASSLAGGVDTQYF
TRBV28,CASSEPSGVRLQYF
TRBV5-1,CASSSTTGSSYEQYF
TRBV7-9,CASSYLGDQPQHF
TRBV18,CASSPLREETQYF
TRBV25-1,CASSDLDRGIGETQYF
TRBV9,CASSVAISAGGGSTYQETQYF
TRBV19,CASSIERQDYNQPQHF
TRBV5-1,CASSLGGGYNEQFF
TRBV2,CASGGAGSYNEQFF
TRBV19,CASSIDRDYNSPLHF
TRBV6-6,CASSQTLGADTQYF
TRBV6-2/TRBV6-3,CASRYSFSETQYF
TRBV5-1,CASSLVSSGSRYEQYF
TRBV25-1,CASRGPGLVDTQYF
TRBV10-3,CAISDGGAYTEAFF
TRBV27,CASSLGQDEKLFF
TRBV5-4,CASSLAGGEGNTEAFF
TRBV5-1,CASSPVIGGTEAFF
TRBV7-6,CASSSYRERPDTQYF
TRBV3-1/TRBV3-2,CASSHYYAGEQYF
TRBV9,CASSGTGTSGNTIYF
TRBV3-1/TRBV3-2,CASSLLRGQRLYGYTF
TRBV4-2,CASSQESAGELFF
TRBV28,CASSLRGNTIYF
TRBV5-5,CASSFPAQGPYEQYF
TRBV20-1,CSASSLDTSSYNEQFF
TRBV28,CASTSHRGRYEQYF
TRBV6-1,CASSEPRTGIYGYTF